The 11 T cell receptor beta chains below come from one sample, sequenced in a study of identical twins. TCRdb re-called the 5' RACE reads through MiXCR, storing one row per CDR3 protein. The table lists some 1,700,000 distinct CDR3 sequences, about 32% of them singletons. The sequenced material came from cord blood. The receptors were sampled from a newborn girl in good health.

This clonotype has more than one count but fewer than ten. V is TRBV7-2 and J is TRBJ2-5, with 9 bases lining up with TRBD1. The CDR3 extends over 17 amino acids. Germline lookup yields CDR1 SGHTA and CDR2 FQGNSA. Trimming took 10 bases from V and 1 from J; bases not matched to a gene: 16. The CDR3 reads CATKLYRGQGIQETQYF. The CDR3 coding sequence is TGTGCCACCAAGTTATACAGGGGACAGGGAATCCAAGAGACCCAGTACTTC.

In nucleotides, the CDR3 is TGTGCCAGTAGTATGAAGCGAATGAACACTGAAGCTTTCTTT. Protein: CASSMKRMNTEAFF. The gene calls are TRBV19 and TRBJ1-1; D is undetermined. V was cut by 3 bases and J by 0 bases, with 8 bases left in between. Germline CDR1 and CDR2: LNHDA and SQIVND (reference sequence). This CDR3 spans 14 amino acids.

This clonotype was detected a few times. This chain links TRBV12-3 or TRBV12-4 with TRBJ1-5; TRBD1 might be the D (5 bases). The V end was cut by 4 bases, the J end by 6 bases, with 10 bases between. CDR3 length: 13 residues. The CDR3 DNA is TGTGCCAGCAGTTATGGGGGTTCTCAGCCCCAGCATTTT. Amino acid sequence: CASSYGGSQPQHF.

Written as DNA, the CDR3 is TGTGCCAGCAGCCTTAGCGGGAGGGGGGAAACCGGGGAGCTGTTTTTT. This sequence encodes CASSLSGRGETGELFF. The chain recombines TRBV12-3 or TRBV12-4 with TRBJ2-2, with 11 positions matching TRBD2. The CDR3 length is 16 residues. Trimming cost V 6 bases and J 5 bases; bases outside gene matches: 8.

CDR3 DNA: TGTGCCAGCAGCCCGACACTATCCTACGAGCAGTACTTC. Translation: CASSPTLSYEQYF. V and J are TRBV4-2 and TRBJ2-7, with D unresolved. There are 13 residues in the CDR3. CDR1 is LGHNA and CDR2 is YNFKEQ in the germline V gene. V dropped 4 bases and J dropped 1 base, with 8 bases sitting between them.

The V call is TRBV4-2, the J call TRBJ1-4; TRBD1 matches 10 bases. This CDR3 has 18 residues. CDR1 LGHNA and CDR2 YNFKEQ come from the germline V gene. Germline trimming cut 4 bases from V and 5 bases from J; bases unmatched to any gene: 13. CDR3 in DNA: TGTGCCAGCAGCCGCCGGGGACAGGGGCCGTTAGGGAATGAAAAACTGTTTTTT. It yields the protein CASSRRGQGPLGNEKLFF.

This clonotype showed up many times. The CDR3 loop is CASSPPLSTDTQYF. The CDR3, as DNA: TGTGCCAGCAGCCCCCCCCTAAGCACAGATACGCAGTATTTT. This rearrangement joins TRBV7-9 to TRBJ2-3; D ambiguous. The germline V and J ends were trimmed by 5 bases and 0 bases, with 9 bases remaining between them. Germline V CDR1 and CDR2: SEHNR, FQNEAQ (reference sequence). CDR3 size: 14 residues.

This chain joins TRBV9 and TRBJ2-7; 7 bases map to TRBD2. This CDR3 region has 14 residues. V was clipped by 1 base and J by 4 bases; unmatched bases: 5. Germline CDR1 SGDLS, CDR2 YYNGEE. The CDR3 is CASSVSGLPYEQYF. In DNA form, the CDR3 reads TGTGCCAGCAGCGTATCGGGACTACCGTACGAGCAGTACTTC.

This clonotype was observed a few times. J is TRBJ1-2 and V is TRBV20-1, with 7 positions matching TRBD1. The germline CDR1 and CDR2 sequences are DFQATT and SNEGSKA (reference sequence). V lost 3 bases and J lost 4; bases outside the gene matches: 5. The CDR3 loop spans 13 amino acids. In DNA, the CDR3 is TGCAGTGCTAGCCCCACAGGGGCCTATGGCTACACCTTC. Encoded protein: CSASPTGAYGYTF.

The chain recombines TRBV29-1 with TRBJ2-1; D is uncertain. Germline assignment: CDR1 SQVTM and CDR2 ANQGSEA. V was cut by 4 bases and J by 0 bases, with 7 bases left in between. The CDR3 is made up of 13 amino acids. CDR3 sequence: CSVGVASYNEQFF. CDR3 bases: TGCAGCGTTGGGGTAGCCTCCTACAATGAGCAGTTCTTC.

This clonotype showed up just a few times. The chain is built from TRBV27 and TRBJ1-5, with a tentative D call TRBD1 (5 bases). V was clipped by 6 bases and J by 3 bases, with 24 bases between them. CDR1 and CDR2 from the germline V gene are MNHEY and SMNVEV (reference sequence). There are 18 residues in the CDR3. The CDR3 DNA reads as TGTGCCAGCAGGAGACATGGGGGTAAGGCTGGGGACAATCAGCCCCAGCATTTT. Protein sequence: CASRRHGGKAGDNQPQHF.